One and the same sample provided the 16 T cell receptor beta chains below, sequenced in a study of cytomegalovirus exposure and HLA in healthy donors. The primer mix had 60 Vbeta and 13 Jbeta primers. Sequencing was performed with immunoSEQ multiplex PCR; in TCRdb, only in-frame clones are kept and a portion is missing. The sample has some 110,000 clones; 71% are singletons. Sequences were obtained from PBMCs. The receptors were gathered from a female donor in good health and CMV-seronegative.

This clone was picked up one time. This chain uses TRBV19 with TRBJ1-3; D not resolved. Trimming left V 3 bases short and J 5 bases short, with 11 bases between. Germline V gene sequence: CDR1 LNHDA, CDR2 SQIVND (reference sequence). The CDR3 extends over 14 amino acids. The CDR3 region is CASSIRGSRNTIYF. In nucleotides, the CDR3 is TGTGCCAGTAGTATTCGCGGCAGCCGAAACACCATATATTTT.

This clone was picked up a small number of times. CDR3 region: CATRGQGGNTIYF. The CDR3 DNA reads TGTGCCACCCGGGGACAGGGTGGAAACACCATATATTTT. V usage is TRBV2 and J usage is TRBJ1-3; 9 bases align to TRBD1. The J segment lost 3 bases and the V segment lost 10 bases, leaving 4 bases of the junction unmatched. Germline CDR1 and CDR2: SNHLY and FYNNEI. This CDR3 region has 13 residues.

The chain is built from TRBV28 and TRBJ2-7; 7 bases agree with TRBD1. Germline loops: CDR1 MDHEN, CDR2 SYDVKM. The CDR3 spans 18 residues. V dropped 3 bases and J dropped 4; count of bases not matched to a gene: 18. The CDR3 DNA is TGTGCCAGCAGTTTGGGCGCCGGGACAGACCAACCCAAATACGAGCAGTACTTC. Amino acids: CASSLGAGTDQPKYEQYF.

In nucleotides, the CDR3 is TGTGCCAGCAGCTTTGCAACTAGCTCTGGAAACACCATATATTTT. Protein sequence: CASSFATSSGNTIYF. The rearrangement uses TRBV7-9 and TRBJ1-3; D is uncertain. Looked up from germline, CDR1 is SEHNR and CDR2 is FQNEAQ (reference sequence). The CDR3 has 15 residues. Trimming left V 3 bases short and J 0 bases short, with 9 bases between.

J is TRBJ2-7 and V is TRBV18, with TRBD1 matching over 7 bases. Per germline, CDR1 KGHSH and CDR2 LQKENI. J was trimmed by 6 bases and V by 4 bases; bases with no gene match: 0. The CDR3 consists of 11 residues. This CDR3 is CASSRQGEQYF. The CDR3 DNA is TGTGCCAGCTCACGACAGGGCGAGCAGTACTTC. Supplemented by reference TRBV18 and TRBJ2-7, the full variable domain reads NAGVMQNPRHLVRRRGQEARLRCSPMKGHSHVYWYRQLPEEGLKFMVYLQKENIIDESGMPKERFSAEFPKEGPSILRIQQVVRGDSAAYFCASSRQGEQYFGPGTRLTVT.

The chain uses TRBV19 and TRBJ2-6; D possibly corresponds to TRBD1 (6 bases). The CDR3 sequence is 18 residues long. Trimming took off 2 bases at V and 2 bases at J, with 16 bases between the two ends. Germline loops: CDR1 LNHDA, CDR2 SQIVND (reference sequence). CDR3 amino acids: CASSIRAGAGTGANVLTF. CDR3 bases: TGTGCCAGTAGTATACGGGCAGGGGCAGGAACTGGGGCCAACGTCCTGACTTTC.

This clone was seen more than once but under ten times. The chain employs TRBV30 and TRBJ2-3; 14 positions agree with TRBD2. CDR1 is GTSNPN, CDR2 SVGIG, per germline (reference sequence). This CDR3 contains 17 residues. V dropped 3 bases and J dropped 4; count of bases not matched to a gene: 9. The CDR3 DNA is TGTGCCTGGAGAAGAGGGACTAGCGGGAGTGTAGCAGATACGCAGTATTTT. Translating gives CAWRRGTSGSVADTQYF.

This chain connects TRBV5-8 to TRBJ2-3; 9 bases match TRBD2. Germline CDR1 and CDR2: SGHTS and YDEGEE. This CDR3 has 17 residues. The trim removed 6 bases at V and 5 bases at J, leaving 16 bases unmatched. The CDR3 sequence: CASTQLRLAEMGDTQYF. As DNA, the CDR3 is TGTGCCAGCACCCAGCTCCGACTAGCGGAGATGGGAGATACGCAGTATTTT.

This clone has a handful of counts. The gene calls are TRBV2 and TRBJ2-1; D is uncertain. The CDR3 loop spans 14 amino acids. V was cut by 6 bases and J by 4 bases, with 13 bases left in between. The V gene's germline CDR1 is SNHLY and CDR2 FYNNEI. CDR3 protein: CASRPSLEYNEQFF. The CDR3 bases are TGTGCCAGCAGGCCTAGTCTCGAGTACAATGAGCAGTTCTTC.

This chain joins TRBV6-4 and TRBJ2-3; TRBD2 might be the D (6 bases). The germline gives CDR1 MRHNA, CDR2 SNTAGT. The germline V and J ends were trimmed by 6 bases and 2 bases, with 12 bases remaining between them. The CDR3 contains 14 residues. In DNA form, the CDR3 reads TGTGCCAGCAGCCGGGACTCCTTCACAGATACGCAGTATTTT. It translates to CASSRDSFTDTQYF.

The chain links TRBV15 to TRBJ1-2; maybe TRBD1 (6 bases). V was trimmed by 4 bases and J by 7 bases, leaving 28 bases between them. CDR3 length equals 18 residues. The germline V gene has CDR1 LNHNV and CDR2 YYDKDF (reference sequence). DNA for the CDR3: TGTGCCACCAGCAAGGGGGGGTCGCTCGTCGGCCAATCCGGTGGCTACACCTTC. It yields the protein CATSKGGSLVGQSGGYTF.

This chain joins TRBV7-2 and TRBJ2-7; 7 bases agree with TRBD2. J gave up 4 bases and V 5 bases, and 2 bases lay outside the gene matches. The CDR3 sequence is 12 residues long. The germline gives CDR1 SGHTA, CDR2 FQGNSA. CDR3 coding DNA: TGTGCCAGCAGCCCGGGGGGTTACGAGCAGTACTTC. This gives the protein CASSPGGYEQYF. Combining the CDR3 with reference TRBV7-2 and TRBJ2-7 gives the whole variable domain GAGVSQSPSNKVTEKGKDVELRCDPISGHTALYWYRQSLGQGLEFLIYFQGNSAPDKSGLPSDRFSAERTGGSVSTLTIQRTQQEDSAVYLCASSPGGYEQYFGPGTRLTVT.

The chain has TRBV6-6 and TRBJ2-5, with 11 bases matching TRBD1. The germline gives CDR1 MNHNY, CDR2 SVGAGI (reference sequence). Unmatched junction bases numbered 3, after V lost 5 bases and J lost 4 bases. The CDR3 runs to 14 residues. The CDR3 sequence: CASSGQGAGETQYF. DNA of the CDR3: TGTGCCAGCAGTGGACAGGGGGCGGGAGAGACCCAGTACTTC.

The rearrangement links TRBV5-1 to TRBJ1-1; 7 positions match TRBD1. CDR3 length: 15 residues. From germline, CDR1 is SGHRS and CDR2 YFSETQ. J gave up 3 bases and V 0 bases, and 5 bases lay outside the gene matches. CDR3 residues: CASSLGDRPYTEAFF. The DNA for the CDR3 is TGCGCCAGCAGCTTGGGGGACAGACCCTACACTGAAGCTTTCTTT.

The rearrangement joins TRBV28 to TRBJ1-1, with D possibly matching TRBD1 (6 bases). The germline V and J ends were trimmed by 8 bases and 3 bases, with 16 bases remaining between them. The CDR3 is 14 residues long. Germline V CDR1 and CDR2: MDHEN, SYDVKM. The CDR3 nucleotides read TGTGCCAGCCCCTCGGGGGGGGCGGACACTGAAGCTTTCTTT. Encoded protein: CASPSGGADTEAFF.

The chain is built from TRBV10-3 and TRBJ2-5, with 8 nucleotides matching TRBD2. The J call is in doubt because the DNA end fits TRBJ2-7 better. Germline lookup yields CDR1 ENHRY and CDR2 SYGVKD. The CDR3 sequence is 14 residues long. The CDR3 sequence: CAISETSGSYEQYF. The CDR3 DNA follows: TGTGCCATCAGTGAAACTAGCGGATCCTACGAGCAGTACTTC.